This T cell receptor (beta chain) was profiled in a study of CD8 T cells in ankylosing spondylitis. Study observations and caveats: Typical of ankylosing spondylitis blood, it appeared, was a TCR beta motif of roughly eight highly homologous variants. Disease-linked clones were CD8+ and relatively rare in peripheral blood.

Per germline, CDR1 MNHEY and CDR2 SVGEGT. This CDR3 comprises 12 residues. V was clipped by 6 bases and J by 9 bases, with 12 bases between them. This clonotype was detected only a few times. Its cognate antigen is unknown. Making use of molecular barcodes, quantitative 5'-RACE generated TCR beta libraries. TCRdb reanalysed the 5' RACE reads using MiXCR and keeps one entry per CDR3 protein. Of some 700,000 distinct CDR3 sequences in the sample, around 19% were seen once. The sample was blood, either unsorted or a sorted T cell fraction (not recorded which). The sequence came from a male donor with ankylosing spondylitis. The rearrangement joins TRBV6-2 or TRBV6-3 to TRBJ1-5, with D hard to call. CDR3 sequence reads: CASSYRASPQHF. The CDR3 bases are TGTGCCAGCAGCTATAGGGCCTCGCCCCAGCATTTT.